This T cell receptor beta chain was observed in a study of blood T cell repertoires in COVID-19. As for the study in general: Nucleic acid was either cDNA or gDNA, and it came from T cells, B-cell-depleted T cells, or PBMCs.

Authors' data handling: Nucleated cell number was recorded as an estimate derived from reference gene primer amplification. Libraries were prepared by immunoSEQ multiplex PCR; TCRdb keeps only in-frame clonotypes and omits some of them. V and J calls and clone size come straight from that table; D and trimming were deduced from the DNA. This sample yields about 130,000 clones, of which around nine tenths are seen a single time; about an eighth belongs to the top ten. In Seattle, patients joined the study during active infection and were tracked longitudinally. Germline CDR1 and CDR2: LGHDT and YNNKEL (reference sequence). The V segment lost 2 bases and the J segment 4 bases; nucleotides outside the gene matches: 6. The CDR3 extends over 16 amino acids.

Sequenced sample: peripheral blood. The rearrangement joins TRBV3-1 (or the pseudogene TRBV3-2) to TRBJ2-7; TRBD2 agrees at 12 bases. This TCR derives from a woman aged 70-85 years with COVID-19, enrolled during active disease. The CDR3 sequence is CASSQTSGGNLYEQYF. The DNA of the CDR3 is TGTGCCAGCAGCCAAACTAGCGGGGGGAACCTTTACGAGCAGTACTTC.